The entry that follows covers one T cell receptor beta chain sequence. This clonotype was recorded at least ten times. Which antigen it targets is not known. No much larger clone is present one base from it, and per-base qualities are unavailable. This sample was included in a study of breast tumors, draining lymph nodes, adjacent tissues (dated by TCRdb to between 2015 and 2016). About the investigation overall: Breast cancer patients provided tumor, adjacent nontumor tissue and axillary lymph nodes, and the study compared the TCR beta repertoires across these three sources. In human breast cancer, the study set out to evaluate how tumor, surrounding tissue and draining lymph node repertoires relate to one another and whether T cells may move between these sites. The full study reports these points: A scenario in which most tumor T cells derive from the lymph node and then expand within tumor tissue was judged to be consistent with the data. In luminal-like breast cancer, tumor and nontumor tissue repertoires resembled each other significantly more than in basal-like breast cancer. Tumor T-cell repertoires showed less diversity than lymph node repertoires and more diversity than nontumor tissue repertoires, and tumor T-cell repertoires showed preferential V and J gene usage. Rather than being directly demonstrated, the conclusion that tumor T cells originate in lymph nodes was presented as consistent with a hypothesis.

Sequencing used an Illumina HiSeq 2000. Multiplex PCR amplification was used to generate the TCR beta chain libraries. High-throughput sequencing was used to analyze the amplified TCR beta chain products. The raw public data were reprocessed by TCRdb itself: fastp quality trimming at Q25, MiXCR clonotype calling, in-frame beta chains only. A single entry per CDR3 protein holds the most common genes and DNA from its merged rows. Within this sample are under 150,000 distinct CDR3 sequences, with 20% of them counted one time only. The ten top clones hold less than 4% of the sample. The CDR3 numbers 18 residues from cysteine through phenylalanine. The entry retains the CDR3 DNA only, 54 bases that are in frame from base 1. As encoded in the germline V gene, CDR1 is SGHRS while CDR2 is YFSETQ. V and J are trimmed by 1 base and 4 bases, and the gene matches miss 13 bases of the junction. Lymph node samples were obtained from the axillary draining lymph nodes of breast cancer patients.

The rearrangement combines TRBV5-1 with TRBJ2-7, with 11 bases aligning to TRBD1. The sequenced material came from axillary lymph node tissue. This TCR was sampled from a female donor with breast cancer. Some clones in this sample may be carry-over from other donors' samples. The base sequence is TGCGCCAGCAGCTTGTTGGCTGCAGGGACAGGGGGTTTTTACGAGCAGTACTTC. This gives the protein CASSLLAAGTGGFYEQYF.